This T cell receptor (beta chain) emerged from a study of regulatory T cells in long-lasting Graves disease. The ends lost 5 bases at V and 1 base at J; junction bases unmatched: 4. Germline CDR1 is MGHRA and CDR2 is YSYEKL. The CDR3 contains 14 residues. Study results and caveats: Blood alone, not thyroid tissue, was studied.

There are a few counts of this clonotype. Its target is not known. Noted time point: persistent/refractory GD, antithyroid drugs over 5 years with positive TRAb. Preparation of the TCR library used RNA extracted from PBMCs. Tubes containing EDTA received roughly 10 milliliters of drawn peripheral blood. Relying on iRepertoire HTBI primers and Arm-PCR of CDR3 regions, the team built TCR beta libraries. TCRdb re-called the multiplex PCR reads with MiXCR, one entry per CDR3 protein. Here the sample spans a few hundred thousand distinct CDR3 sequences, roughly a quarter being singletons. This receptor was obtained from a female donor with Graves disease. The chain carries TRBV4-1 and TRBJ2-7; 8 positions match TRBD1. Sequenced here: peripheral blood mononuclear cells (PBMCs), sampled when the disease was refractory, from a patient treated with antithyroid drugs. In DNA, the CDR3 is TGCGCCAGCAGCACCGGACAGGGATCCTACGAGCAGTACTTC. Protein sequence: CASSTGQGSYEQYF.